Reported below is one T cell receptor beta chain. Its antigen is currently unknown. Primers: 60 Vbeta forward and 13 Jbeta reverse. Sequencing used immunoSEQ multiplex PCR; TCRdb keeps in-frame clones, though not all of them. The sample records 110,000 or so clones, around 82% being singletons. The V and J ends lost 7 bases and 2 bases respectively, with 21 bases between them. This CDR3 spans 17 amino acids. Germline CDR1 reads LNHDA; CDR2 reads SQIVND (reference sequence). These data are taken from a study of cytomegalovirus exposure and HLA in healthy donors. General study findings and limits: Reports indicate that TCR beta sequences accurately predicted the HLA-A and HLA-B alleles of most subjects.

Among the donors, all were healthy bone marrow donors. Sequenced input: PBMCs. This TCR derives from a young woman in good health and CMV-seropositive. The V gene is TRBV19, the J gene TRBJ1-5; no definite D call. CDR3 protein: CASTKTFSGDRNQPQHF. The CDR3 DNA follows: TGTGCCAGTACAAAAACGTTTTCCGGGGATCGCAATCAGCCCCAGCATTTT.